This T cell receptor beta chain was obtained from a study of breast tumors, draining lymph nodes, adjacent tissues. Axillary draining lymph nodes of breast cancer patients supplied the node samples. This CDR3 region has 14 residues. CDR1 is MRHNA, CDR2 SNTAGT, per germline. With 10 bases removed from V and 4 bases from J, the gap between germline ends came to 17 bases. Concerning this clonotype itself: Its matching antigen is unknown.

Whole-study findings and limits: Tumors had less TCR diversity than lymph nodes, more than nontumor tissue. Tumor T cell lymph node origin was a supported hypothesis, not proven.

A single record per CDR3 protein comes from TCRdb applying MiXCR to the multiplex PCR reads. The sample consists of 130,000 or so distinct CDR3 sequences, approximately 32% of them appearing once. The sequenced sample was axillary lymph node tissue. The receptor comes from a female donor with breast cancer. Some clones in this sample may be carry-over from other donors' samples. The J gene is TRBJ2-4, the V gene TRBV6-4, with D unresolved. The CDR3 bases are TGTGCCACCACCTATGGAGTATGGAAAAACATTCAGTACTTC. This sequence encodes CATTYGVWKNIQYF.